A single sample is the source of the 25 T cell receptor beta chains below, sequenced in a study of PD-1 blockade in classical Hodgkin lymphoma. No patient escaped relapse after autologous stem cell transplantation, and brentuximab vedotin exposure varied. The protocol was immunoSEQ multiplex PCR, while the TCRdb copy is restricted to in-frame clones and leaves out a portion. The repertoire holds about 58,000 clones, with 85% to 95% as singletons. This sample comprised peripheral blood mononuclear cells (PBMCs), obtained before the second cycle of nivolumab. The source of these receptors is a human donor with classical Hodgkin lymphoma.

To note about this clone: At one boundary the junction diverges from the germline segment, which might be a read error. The genes are TRBV6-5 and TRBJ2-7; 7 bases map to TRBD1. The germline gives CDR1 MNHEY, CDR2 SVGAGI. The CDR3 sequence is 14 residues long. CDR3 DNA: TGTGCCAGCACCAATAACCCAGGACAGGTCGGACAGCACTTC. Translation: CASTNNPGQVGQHF.

This clone is labeled medium-sized. The J gene is TRBJ1-3, the V gene TRBV19, with 9 positions matching TRBD1. Germline CDR1 and CDR2: LNHDA and SQIVND (reference sequence). The V and J ends lost 10 bases and 4 bases, in that order; junction bases with no gene match: 11. The CDR3 is 15 amino acids. The CDR3 bases are TGTGCCACCACCCGGGACAGGGACTCCGGAAACACCATATATTTT. This translates into CATTRDRDSGNTIYF.

This sequence joins TRBV7-7 and TRBJ2-5; the D is unclear. The ends were cut back, 4 bases at V and 5 bases at J, with 11 bases in the middle. The CDR3 is 13 residues long. The germline CDR1 and CDR2 sequences are SSHAT and FNYEAQ (reference sequence). The CDR3 here is CASSSMEPETQYF. CDR3 nucleotide sequence: TGTGCCAGCAGCTCCATGGAACCGGAGACCCAGTACTTC.

The chain combines TRBV6-1 with TRBJ2-7; 11 bases fit TRBD1. CDR1 MNHNS and CDR2 SASEGT come from the germline V gene. Unmatched junction bases numbered 7, after V lost 2 bases and J lost 4 bases. CDR3 length: 16 amino acids. The CDR3 region has the DNA TGTGCCAGCAGTGAATGGTTGGGACAGGGGGGTTACGAGCAGTACTTC. This gives the protein CASSEWLGQGGYEQYF.

The chain recombines TRBV11-3 with TRBJ2-2, with a weak D call TRBD1 (5 bases). Per the germline V gene, CDR1 is SGHNT and CDR2 is YENEEA. The CDR3 totals 17 residues. V shed 2 bases and J shed 5 bases, with 18 bases lying between them. The CDR3 protein is CASSLNSWQGTTGELFF. CDR3 nucleotide sequence: TGTGCCAGCAGCTTAAATTCCTGGCAGGGCACGACCGGGGAGCTGTTTTTT.

The chain links TRBV5-6 to TRBJ1-1; D is unclear. V was shortened by 1 base and J by 0 bases, with 4 bases between the two germline ends. Germline V gene lookup returns CDR1 SGHDT and CDR2 YYEEEE. The CDR3 spans 13 residues. The CDR3: CASSLIMNTEAFF. The CDR3 DNA sequence: TGTGCCAGCAGCTTGATCATGAACACTGAAGCTTTCTTT.

V and J are TRBV27 and TRBJ2-4; TRBD2 is a possible D gene (5 bases). CDR3 length equals 14 residues. V dropped 8 bases and J dropped 1 base, with 12 bases sitting between them. Germline V gene data show CDR1 as MNHEY and CDR2 as SMNVEV (reference sequence). The CDR3 spells CASGGLGAKNIQYF. For the CDR3, the DNA is TGTGCCAGCGGAGGACTTGGGGCCAAAAACATTCAGTACTTC.

For the CDR3, the DNA is TGTGCCACCAGCAGAGATCTTGGAACTACGAAATCACAGCCCCAGCATTTT. Protein: CATSRDLGTTKSQPQHF. This chain uses TRBV15 with TRBJ1-5; no firm D call. Germline V lookup: CDR1 LNHNV, CDR2 YYDKDF (reference sequence). V gave up 0 bases and J gave up 7 bases, with 19 bases separating them. This CDR3 is built from 17 residues.

This clone has a single count. The chain carries TRBV11-2 and TRBJ1-1; D is unresolved. The germline V gene encodes CDR1 SGHAT and CDR2 FQNNGV. Trimming shortened V by 1 base and J by 8 bases, and 5 bases separated the two germline ends. The length of the CDR3 is 11 residues. The DNA of the CDR3 is TGTGCCAGCAGCTTAGTGGGAGAAGCTTTCTTT. It encodes CASSLVGEAFF.

This clone is a singleton in its sample. The rearrangement links TRBV10-3 to TRBJ1-1, with TRBD1 matching over 9 bases. The germline V gene encodes CDR1 ENHRY and CDR2 SYGVKD. The CDR3 spans 14 residues. V lost 10 bases and J lost 5; bases outside the gene matches: 11. CDR3 protein: CATDLTGGTTEAFF. CDR3 nucleotides: TGTGCCACGGACTTGACAGGGGGGACGACTGAAGCTTTCTTT.

This chain connects TRBV10-3 to TRBJ2-6; 7 bases match TRBD2. The CDR3 runs 16 residues. CDR1 is ENHRY and CDR2 is SYGVKD in the germline V gene. V was clipped by 9 bases and J by 0 bases; unmatched bases: 8. The CDR3 DNA sequence: TGTGCCATTCGGAGCGGGGCCATCTCTGGGGCCAACGTCCTGACTTTC. Translation gives CAIRSGAISGANVLTF.

V and J are TRBV5-1 and TRBJ2-5, with D hard to call. The length of the CDR3 is 12 residues. CDR1 and CDR2 (germline): SGHRS, YFSETQ. V was clipped by 9 bases and J by 5 bases, with 14 bases between them. CDR3 sequence reads: CATKAGKETQYF. Here the CDR3 DNA reads TGCGCCACCAAGGCAGGAAAGGAGACCCAGTACTTC.

This clone was detected once. The V gene is TRBV27, the J gene TRBJ2-7, with 14 bases that match TRBD2. J gave up 1 base and V 5 bases, and 13 bases lay outside the gene matches. Per germline, CDR1 MNHEY and CDR2 SMNVEV (reference sequence). This CDR3 spans 19 amino acids. In DNA, the CDR3 is TGTGCCAGCAGTCCCCGGACTAGCGGGAGGCCCGGAGGATCCTACGAGCAGTACTTC. Its translation is CASSPRTSGRPGGSYEQYF.

This chain connects TRBV5-3 to TRBJ1-4; unclear D gene. TRBV5-3 is reported as an ORF; its role is uncertain. CDR3 size: 16 residues. The V and J ends lost 4 bases and 0 bases respectively, with 13 bases between them. The CDR3 protein is CARSHWGESTNEKLFF. As DNA, the CDR3 is TGTGCCAGAAGCCACTGGGGAGAATCAACTAATGAAAAACTGTTTTTT.

This chain connects TRBV15 to TRBJ1-5; D is undetermined. The germline V and J ends were trimmed by 3 bases and 0 bases, with 12 bases remaining between them. Germline V gene lookup returns CDR1 LNHNV and CDR2 YYDKDF (reference sequence). The CDR3 is made up of 16 amino acids. CDR3 residues: CATSSKTQYSNQPQHF. CDR3 sequence (DNA): TGTGCCACCAGCAGCAAGACACAGTATAGCAATCAGCCCCAGCATTTT.

The V gene is TRBV18, the J gene TRBJ2-7; possible D gene TRBD2, 6 bases. Germline V gene data show CDR1 as KGHSH and CDR2 as LQKENI. Trimming removed 4 bases from V and 4 bases from J, with 11 bases in between. This CDR3 has 13 residues. DNA for the CDR3: TGTGCCAGCTCACTGCGGGACCCGTACGAGCAGTACTTC. Translated, it gives CASSLRDPYEQYF.

The V and J genes are TRBV18 and TRBJ1-4, with D possibly TRBD1 on 6 matching bases. The CDR3 runs to 16 residues. Between the trimmed V and J ends, which lost 0 bases and 8 bases, there was a span of 16 bases. Germline CDR1 reads KGHSH; CDR2 reads LQKENI. CDR3 in DNA: TGTGCCAGCTCACCACCGGTAACAGGGTTGCGGGAAAAACTGTTTTTT. Its protein product is CASSPPVTGLREKLFF.

The chain has TRBV27 and TRBJ2-1; 11 nucleotides match TRBD2. Germline loops: CDR1 MNHEY, CDR2 SMNVEV (reference sequence). V lost 5 bases, J lost 1 base, and 13 bases stayed unmatched. This CDR3 contains 19 residues. The CDR3 protein is CASSPQTSGIDGSYNEQFF. In DNA form, the CDR3 reads TGTGCCAGCAGTCCCCAGACTAGCGGGATAGATGGGTCCTACAATGAGCAGTTCTTC.

The CDR3 protein is CASIDQVRDTQYF. The CDR3 bases are TGTGCCAGCATTGATCAGGTCCGAGATACGCAGTATTTT. This chain links TRBV7-9 with TRBJ2-3; no clear D. Germline-derived CDR1 and CDR2 are SEHNR and FQNEAQ (reference sequence). The length of the CDR3 is 13 residues. V was pared by 7 bases and J by 5 bases, with 13 bases between.

This rearrangement joins TRBV7-8 to TRBJ2-1; D is uncertain. The CDR3 contains 13 residues. Trimming took off 3 bases at V and 5 bases at J, with 8 bases between the two ends. CDR1 and CDR2 from the germline V gene are SGHVS and FQNEAQ. The DNA of the CDR3 is TGTGCCAGCAGCTTCCGGCGAGACAATGAGCAGTTCTTC. Protein: CASSFRRDNEQFF.

The chain employs TRBV4-3 and TRBJ2-3, with 12 bases matching TRBD2. The CDR3 has 19 amino acids. The germline gives CDR1 LGHNA, CDR2 YSLEER. V lost 0 bases and J lost 8; bases outside the gene matches: 15. This chain's CDR3 is CASSQETRLTSGRRGTQYF. The CDR3 nucleotides read TGCGCCAGCAGCCAAGAAACTCGACTGACTAGCGGGAGACGAGGTACGCAGTATTTT.

The chain couples TRBV5-1 to TRBJ2-7; no clear D. CDR3 length: 14 residues. Trimming left V 0 bases short and J 0 bases short, with 7 bases between. CDR1 and CDR2 (germline): SGHRS, YFSETQ. The chain's CDR3 is CASSLEGDSYEQYF. The CDR3 bases are TGCGCCAGCAGCTTGGAAGGCGACTCCTACGAGCAGTACTTC.

This chain joins TRBV18 and TRBJ1-5; 8 nucleotides agree with TRBD1. There are 15 residues in the CDR3. J lost 1 base, V lost 5 bases, and 4 bases had no gene match. Germline lookup yields CDR1 KGHSH and CDR2 LQKENI. The CDR3 bases are TGTGCCAGCTCAGCGACAGGGGTAAGCAATCAGCCCCAGCATTTT. It translates to CASSATGVSNQPQHF.

The chain recombines TRBV5-4 with TRBJ2-7, with 8 positions matching TRBD1. The CDR3 covers 14 residues. The J segment lost 3 bases and the V segment lost 1 base, leaving 3 bases of the junction unmatched. Germline-derived CDR1 and CDR2 are SGHNT and YYREEE (reference sequence). CDR3 coding DNA: TGTGCCAGCAGCTTGCTTGGACAGGGCTACGAGCAGTACTTC. This sequence encodes CASSLLGQGYEQYF.

The genes are TRBV28 and TRBJ2-1, with 8 positions matching TRBD1. Germline CDR1 is MDHEN and CDR2 is SYDVKM. CDR3 length: 15 amino acids. V shed 5 bases, J shed 6 bases, and the junction held 9 bases outside the gene matches. The CDR3 nucleotides read TGTGCCAGCAGTCCCGGACAGGGTGATGGCAATGAGCAGTTCTTC. Translated, it gives CASSPGQGDGNEQFF.